Here is one TCR beta chain with its context. The antigen remains undetermined. Repertoires were generated with immunoSEQ multiplex PCR, while TCRdb's copy carries only in-frame clones and drops some. The sample shows some 140,000 clones, 92% of them seen only once. The data were obtained in a study of T cell responses to AZD1222 COVID-19 vaccine. Background on the study: Second-dose timings of about 4 or about 12 weeks were pooled. Study results and limitations: Donors were mostly white British, more females; clonal diversity possibly underestimated.

V lost 9 bases and J 0 bases, leaving 11 bases between the germline ends. Germline loops: CDR1 LNHNV, CDR2 YYDKDF (reference sequence). The CDR3 extends over 13 amino acids. The sample consisted of peripheral blood, taken on day 0 of AZD1222 vaccination. The sequence was obtained from an adult in good health. The V call is TRBV15, the J call TRBJ1-2; D is unresolved. The CDR3 coding sequence is TGTGCCACGAAGAAAGCGGCTAACTATGGCTACACCTTC. Protein sequence: CATKKAANYGYTF.